This TCR beta chain was found in a study of cytomegalovirus exposure and HLA in healthy donors. Study background: Earlier sequencing of 150 million to 200 million T cells yielded around 120 million unique TCR beta sequences. Study observations and caveats: Among TCR sequences, most were rare, though some public TCRs appeared in many donors. A later analysis reportedly found fewer N-insertions in an Asian-associated ancestry cluster than the approximately 730-donor mean. More clonal expansion characterized HLA-associated TCR beta chains than equally common others in a later analysis.

Vbeta (60) and Jbeta (13) primers were used in the PCR. Some clones are missing from TCRdb's copy, which holds only in-frame ones; the method was immunoSEQ multiplex PCR. Of 150,000 to 170,000 clones listed, around 79% were seen once; the top ten hold less than 8.5%. This clone was found once. Antigen unknown. CDR3 length: 15 amino acids. From germline, CDR1 is SGHDT and CDR2 YYEEEE. The trim removed 4 bases at V and 4 bases at J, leaving 5 bases unmatched. The rearrangement uses TRBV5-6 and TRBJ2-7; TRBD2 aligns across 13 bases. Sample: PBMCs. The origin of this receptor is a man aged 25-45 years in good health and CMV-seropositive. As DNA, the CDR3 is TGTGCCAGCAGCGACGGGACTAGCGGGGAGTACGAGCAGTACTTC. Protein product: CASSDGTSGEYEQYF. Supplemented by reference TRBV5-6 and TRBJ2-7, the full variable domain reads DAGVTQSPTHLIKTRGQQVTLRCSPKSGHDTVSWYQQALGQGPQFIFQYYEEEERQRGNFPDRFSGHQFPNYSSELNVNALLLGDSALYLCASSDGTSGEYEQYFGPGTRLTVT.